Below are 17 T cell receptor beta chains sequenced from a single sample in a study of blood T cell repertoires in COVID-19. Using immunoSEQ multiplex PCR, the repertoire was profiled, and TCRdb retains in-frame clones only, with some absent. The table has roughly 200,000 clones, roughly 89% seen once; the top ten hold over 0.7%. Sequenced material: peripheral blood. The receptors derive from a woman under 30 who had recovered from COVID-19.

This chain connects TRBV12-5 to TRBJ2-3; no clear D gene. The V gene's germline CDR1 is LGHNT and CDR2 FRNRAP. The CDR3 runs 12 residues. Trimming took 6 bases from V and 2 from J, leaving 6 bases between them. The CDR3 reads CASGPSTDTQYF. The DNA for the CDR3 is TGTGCTAGTGGCCCATCCACAGATACGCAGTATTTT.

The chain employs TRBV14 and TRBJ1-1; no clear D gene. V lost 1 base to trimming and J lost 1 base, with 7 bases between them. The CDR3 is 14 amino acids. Germline assignment: CDR1 SGHDN and CDR2 FVKESK. DNA of the CDR3: TGTGCCAGCAGCCAAGGCACGCGGAACACTGAAGCTTTCTTT. Encoded protein: CASSQGTRNTEAFF.

This sequence joins TRBV7-8 and TRBJ1-1, with unresolved D. Trimming cost V 1 base and J 1 base, with 7 bases left between them. The CDR3 runs 14 residues. The germline gives CDR1 SGHVS, CDR2 FQNEAQ. The chain's CDR3 is CASSLDEANTEAFF. For the CDR3, the DNA is TGTGCCAGCAGCTTAGACGAGGCGAACACTGAAGCTTTCTTT.

The rearrangement links TRBV5-1 to TRBJ1-2; D remains unclear. V lost 4 bases to trimming and J lost 2 bases, with 9 bases between them. Germline CDR1 is SGHRS and CDR2 is YFSETQ. The CDR3 contains 13 residues. The CDR3 reads CASSTGSNYGYTF. In DNA, the CDR3 is TGCGCCAGCAGCACCGGGTCAAACTATGGCTACACCTTC.

J is TRBJ1-5 and V is TRBV19; 7 bases are shared with TRBD1. Germline V CDR1 and CDR2: LNHDA, SQIVND (reference sequence). CDR3 size: 15 residues. V lost 1 base, J lost 7 bases, and 7 bases stayed unmatched. Written as DNA, the CDR3 is TGTGCCAGTAGTATAGTCGCAGGGGGGAACCAGCCCCAGCATTTT. This codes for CASSIVAGGNQPQHF.

This chain uses TRBV6-1 with TRBJ2-7; D may be TRBD2 (6 bases). Germline CDR1 and CDR2: MNHNS and SASEGT. V shed 3 bases and J shed 5 bases, with 14 bases lying between them. The CDR3 loop spans 14 amino acids. In DNA, the CDR3 is TGTGCCAGCAGTGAGGTCTGGGAGGTCAACGAGCAGTACTTC. It is translated as CASSEVWEVNEQYF.

The chain recombines TRBV7-3 with TRBJ2-1; TRBD2 matches 7 bases. The CDR3 totals 17 residues. CDR1 is SGHTA and CDR2 is FQGTGA in the germline V gene. With 0 bases clipped from V and 3 bases from J, the junction kept 8 bases outside the gene matches. The CDR3 bases are TGTGCCAGCAGCTTAACGCCAGCGGGACTTTACTACAATGAGCAGTTCTTC. It encodes CASSLTPAGLYYNEQFF.

V is TRBV7-2 and J is TRBJ1-1, with a possible D match to TRBD1 (5 bases). The ends were cut back, 5 bases at V and 7 bases at J, with 17 bases in the middle. The CDR3 covers 14 residues. Germline V CDR1 and CDR2: SGHTA, FQGNSA. Written as DNA, the CDR3 is TGTGCCAGCAGCGCAGACTGGGGCGTGGGTGAAGCTTTCTTT. Amino acid sequence: CASSADWGVGEAFF.

The chain combines TRBV9 with TRBJ1-1, with 10 positions matching TRBD1. Germline trimming cut 0 bases from V and 0 bases from J; bases unmatched to any gene: 5. Looked up from germline, CDR1 is SGDLS and CDR2 is YYNGEE. The CDR3 contains 17 residues. CDR3 sequence reads: CASSVGGTGVMNTEAFF. CDR3 in DNA: TGTGCCAGCAGCGTAGGTGGGACAGGGGTGATGAACACTGAAGCTTTCTTT.

This clone was detected a few times. The V gene is TRBV4-2, the J gene TRBJ2-2, with 8 nucleotides matching TRBD2. V gave up 0 bases and J gave up 6 bases; unmatched junction bases: 6. CDR1 and CDR2 (germline): LGHNA, YNFKEQ. The CDR3 sequence is 16 residues long. For the CDR3, the DNA is TGTGCCAGCAGCCAAGACATTAGCGGGATGGCCGGGGAGCTGTTTTTT. This gives the protein CASSQDISGMAGELFF.

J is TRBJ1-4 and V is TRBV4-1, with TRBD1 as a possible D gene (6 bases). Germline V gives CDR1 MGHRA, CDR2 YSYEKL. Trimming stripped 1 base from V and 6 bases from J, with 12 bases between. There are 15 residues in the CDR3. This CDR3 reads CASSQVRPGDEKLFF. As DNA, the CDR3 is TGCGCCAGCAGCCAAGTTAGGCCAGGGGATGAAAAACTGTTTTTT.

The chain is built from TRBV29-1 and TRBJ1-1; D ambiguous. Germline assignment: CDR1 SQVTM and CDR2 ANQGSEA. Trimming left V 7 bases short and J 6 bases short, with 12 bases between. There are 11 residues in the CDR3. The CDR3 DNA is TGCAGCGCGGGTAACAGCCCTGAAGCTTTCTTT. Amino acid sequence: CSAGNSPEAFF. The whole variable domain, filled in from reference TRBV29-1 and TRBJ1-1, reads SAVISQKPSRDICQRGTSLTIQCQVDSQVTMMFWYRQQPGQSLTLIATANQGSEATYESGFVIDKFPISRPNLTFSTLTVSNMSPEDSSIYLCSAGNSPEAFFGQGTRLTVV.

V and J are TRBV29-1 and TRBJ2-7; D uncertain. The V gene lost 2 bases and the J gene lost 0 bases, with 11 bases spanning the gap. The CDR3 runs 14 residues. Germline-derived CDR1 and CDR2 are SQVTM and ANQGSEA. CDR3 DNA: TGCAGCGTTGAATTGAGGCAACCCTCCTACGAGCAGTACTTC. It is translated as CSVELRQPSYEQYF.

The gene calls are TRBV18 and TRBJ2-7; D possibly corresponds to TRBD1 (6 bases). V was pared by 2 bases and J by 1 base, with 18 bases between. Germline values: CDR1 KGHSH, CDR2 LQKENI. This CDR3 spans 17 amino acids. The CDR3 here is CASSPTSGAHRSYEQYF. The CDR3 DNA follows: TGTGCCAGCTCACCAACGTCAGGGGCACATCGATCCTACGAGCAGTACTTC.

This rearrangement joins TRBV18 to TRBJ2-5; TRBD2 matches at 8 bases. The CDR3 consists of 14 residues. CDR1 and CDR2 from the germline V gene are KGHSH and LQKENI. J lost 3 bases, V lost 2 bases, and 2 bases had no gene match. CDR3 in DNA: TGTGCCAGCTCACCATCCGGGGGGGAAGAGACCCAGTACTTC. Translated: CASSPSGGEETQYF. Looking up the rest from reference TRBV18 and TRBJ2-5 gives the full variable domain: NAGVMQNPRHLVRRRGQEARLRCSPMKGHSHVYWYRQLPEEGLKFMVYLQKENIIDESGMPKERFSAEFPKEGPSILRIQQVVRGDSAAYFCASSPSGGEETQYFGPGTRLLVL.

The chain is built from TRBV4-1 and TRBJ1-5; D uncertain. CDR3 length equals 15 residues. In germline, CDR1 is MGHRA, CDR2 YSYEKL. Trimming took off 0 bases at V and 1 base at J, with 7 bases between the two ends. For the CDR3, the DNA is TGCGCCAGCAGCCAAGAGCAGCGGAGCAATCAGCCCCAGCATTTT. Translation: CASSQEQRSNQPQHF.

Many counts were recorded for this clone. The rearrangement uses TRBV6-5 and TRBJ2-3; no firm D call. This CDR3 has 14 amino acids. V lost 9 bases and J 0 bases, leaving 13 bases between the germline ends. The germline V gene has CDR1 MNHEY and CDR2 SVGAGI. In DNA, the CDR3 is TGTGCCAGTACGGTCTCCTCTAGCACAGATACGCAGTATTTT. Amino acid sequence: CASTVSSSTDTQYF.